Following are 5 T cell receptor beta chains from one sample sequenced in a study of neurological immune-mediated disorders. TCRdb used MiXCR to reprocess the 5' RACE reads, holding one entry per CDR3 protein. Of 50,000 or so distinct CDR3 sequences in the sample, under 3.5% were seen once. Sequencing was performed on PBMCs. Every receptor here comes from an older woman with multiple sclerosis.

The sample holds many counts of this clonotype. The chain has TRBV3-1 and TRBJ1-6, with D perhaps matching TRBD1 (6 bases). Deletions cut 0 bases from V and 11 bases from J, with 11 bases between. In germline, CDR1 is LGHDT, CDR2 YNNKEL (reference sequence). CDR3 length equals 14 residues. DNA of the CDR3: TGTGCCAGCAGCCAAGAAGGGGGTAGGACACCCCTCCACTTT. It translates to CASSQEGGRTPLHF.

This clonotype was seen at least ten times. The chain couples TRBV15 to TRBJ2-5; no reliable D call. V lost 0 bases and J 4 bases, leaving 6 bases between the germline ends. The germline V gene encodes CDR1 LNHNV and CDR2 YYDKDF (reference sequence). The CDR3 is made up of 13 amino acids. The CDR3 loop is CATSRDWAETQYF. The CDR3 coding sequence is TGTGCCACCAGCAGAGATTGGGCAGAGACCCAGTACTTC. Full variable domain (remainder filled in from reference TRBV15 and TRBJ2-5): DAMVIQNPRYQVTQFGKPVTLSCSQTLNHNVMYWYQQKSSQAPKLLFHYYDKDFNNEADTPDNFQSRRPNTSFCFLDIRSPGLGDTAMYLCATSRDWAETQYFGPGTRLLVL.

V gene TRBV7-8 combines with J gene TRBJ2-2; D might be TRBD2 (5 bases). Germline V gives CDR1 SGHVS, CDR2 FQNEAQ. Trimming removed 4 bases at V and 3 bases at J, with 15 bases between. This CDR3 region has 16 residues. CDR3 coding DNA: TGTGCCAGCAGCTCCGGTACCGGGAAGGACACCGGGGAGCTGTTTTTT. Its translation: CASSSGTGKDTGELFF.

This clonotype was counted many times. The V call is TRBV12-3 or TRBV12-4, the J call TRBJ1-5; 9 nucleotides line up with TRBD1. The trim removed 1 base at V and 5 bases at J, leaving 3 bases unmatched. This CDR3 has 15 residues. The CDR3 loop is CASSLGQGGHQPQHF. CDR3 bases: TGTGCCAGCAGTTTAGGACAGGGGGGACATCAGCCCCAGCATTTT.

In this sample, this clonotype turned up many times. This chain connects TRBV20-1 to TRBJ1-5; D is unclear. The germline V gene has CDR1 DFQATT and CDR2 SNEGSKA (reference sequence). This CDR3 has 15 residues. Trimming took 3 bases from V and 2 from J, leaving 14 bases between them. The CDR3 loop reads CSARGLGEGNQPQHF. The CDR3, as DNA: TGCAGTGCTAGGGGCCTCGGGGAGGGCAATCAGCCCCAGCATTTT.